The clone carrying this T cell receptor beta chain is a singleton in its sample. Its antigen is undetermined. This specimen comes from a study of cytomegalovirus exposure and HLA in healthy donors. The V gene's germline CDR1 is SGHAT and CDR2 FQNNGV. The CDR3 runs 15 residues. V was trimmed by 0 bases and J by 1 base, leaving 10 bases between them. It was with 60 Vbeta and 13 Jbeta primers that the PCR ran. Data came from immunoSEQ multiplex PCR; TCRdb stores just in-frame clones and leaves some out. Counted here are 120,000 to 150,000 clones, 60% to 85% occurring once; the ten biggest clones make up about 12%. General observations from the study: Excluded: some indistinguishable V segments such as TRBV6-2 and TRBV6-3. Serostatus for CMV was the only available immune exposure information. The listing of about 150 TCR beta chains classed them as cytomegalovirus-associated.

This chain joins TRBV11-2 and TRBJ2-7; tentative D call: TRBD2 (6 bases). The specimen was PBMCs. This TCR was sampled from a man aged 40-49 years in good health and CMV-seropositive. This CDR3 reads CASSLDPGGSYEQYF. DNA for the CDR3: TGTGCCAGCAGCTTAGATCCCGGGGGATCCTACGAGCAGTACTTC.